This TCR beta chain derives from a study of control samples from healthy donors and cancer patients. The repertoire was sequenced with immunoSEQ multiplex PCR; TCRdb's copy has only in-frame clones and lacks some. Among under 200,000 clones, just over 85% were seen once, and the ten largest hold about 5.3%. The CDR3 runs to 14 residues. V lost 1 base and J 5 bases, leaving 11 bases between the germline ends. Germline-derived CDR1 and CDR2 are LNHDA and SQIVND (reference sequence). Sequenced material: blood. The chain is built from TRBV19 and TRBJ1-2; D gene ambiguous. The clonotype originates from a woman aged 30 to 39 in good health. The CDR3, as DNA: TGTGCCAGTAGTATAGCAGGCCGGTCATATGGCTACACCTTC. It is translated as CASSIAGRSYGYTF. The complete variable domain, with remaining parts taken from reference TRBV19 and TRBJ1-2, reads DGGITQSPKYLFRKEGQNVTLSCEQNLNHDAMYWYRQDPGQGLRLIYYSQIVNDFQKGDIAEGYSVSREKKESFPLTVTSAQKNPTAFYLCASSIAGRSYGYTFGSGTRLTVV.